One T cell receptor (beta chain) is described in this entry. The sample originates from a study of blood T cell repertoires in COVID-19. In the study overall: COVID-19 samples collected from the United States, Italy and Spain covered acute and convalescent phases. The cDNA or gDNA used as material had been derived from T cells, B-cell-depleted T cells, or PBMCs.

Source study methods: The authors estimated nucleated cell counts from reference gene primer amplification. Method: immunoSEQ multiplex PCR; TCRdb's copy keeps in-frame clones and lacks some. V and J calls and clone size are those listed in that table; D and trimming were worked out from the DNA. The data hold roughly 76,000 clones, with 80% to 90% observed a single time. The sequence was obtained from an elderly woman with active or convalescent COVID-19. Source material: peripheral blood.

The CDR3, as DNA: TGTGCCAGCAGCCCTAAAACAGGTTCCTACGAGCAGTACTTC. Its translation: CASSPKTGSYEQYF. The chain couples TRBV27 to TRBJ2-7; TRBD1 is a possible D gene (5 bases). The CDR3 extends over 14 amino acids. V was clipped by 6 bases and J by 1 base, with 13 bases between them. The germline V gene has CDR1 MNHEY and CDR2 SMNVEV (reference sequence).